These 5 T cell receptor beta chains originate from one sample sequenced in a study of blood T cell repertoires in COVID-19. Profiling relied on immunoSEQ multiplex PCR, and the TCRdb table lists in-frame clones only, not all of them. The sample includes about 56,000 clones, approximately 88% of them seen just once. Input material: peripheral blood. These receptors were taken from a human donor in a cohort sampled during active COVID-19.

The V gene is TRBV3-1 (or the pseudogene TRBV3-2), the J gene TRBJ2-3, with TRBD1 as a possible D gene (6 bases). With 6 bases removed from V and 0 bases from J, the gap between germline ends came to 10 bases. CDR3 size: 14 residues. CDR1 LGHDT and CDR2 YNNKEL come from the germline V gene (reference sequence). This CDR3 reads CASSHTGSTDTQYF. As DNA, the CDR3 is TGTGCCAGCAGTCACACAGGGAGCACAGATACGCAGTATTTT.

The chain is built from TRBV3-1 (or the pseudogene TRBV3-2) and TRBJ1-6; 10 bases line up with TRBD1. CDR1 is LGHDT, CDR2 YNNKEL, per germline (reference sequence). The CDR3 totals 18 residues. Trimming at V came to 4 bases and at J to 0 bases, leaving 6 bases not matched to a gene. DNA for the CDR3: TGTGCCAGCAGCCGGCTGGGACAGGGGAGCTCCTATAATTCACCCCTCCACTTT. It yields the protein CASSRLGQGSSYNSPLHF.

The chain links TRBV19 to TRBJ2-3; TRBD2 matches 9 bases. Germline loops: CDR1 LNHDA, CDR2 SQIVND (reference sequence). The V gene end was trimmed by 4 bases and the J gene end by 4 bases; junction bases not matched to a gene: 3. The CDR3 runs 14 residues. The CDR3: CASSSGGAADTQYF. Here the CDR3 DNA reads TGTGCCAGTAGTAGCGGGGGGGCCGCAGATACGCAGTATTTT.

V usage is TRBV4-1 and J usage is TRBJ2-1; the match to TRBD2 covers 8 bases. Germline assignment: CDR1 MGHRA and CDR2 YSYEKL. This CDR3 region has 16 residues. J was trimmed by 6 bases and V by 4 bases; bases with no gene match: 11. The CDR3 here is CASSRNPGGRGNEQFF. The CDR3 DNA follows: TGCGCCAGCAGCCGGAACCCGGGGGGGCGCGGCAATGAGCAGTTCTTC.

The genes are TRBV29-1 and TRBJ1-1; D perhaps matches TRBD1 (6 bases). V was pared by 5 bases and J by 1 base, with 11 bases between. This CDR3 has 13 amino acids. Germline loops: CDR1 SQVTM, CDR2 ANQGSEA. The chain's CDR3 is CSVNHRANTEAFF. The CDR3 DNA reads TGCAGCGTTAATCACAGGGCGAACACTGAAGCTTTCTTT.